Below are 14 T cell receptor beta chains sequenced from a single sample in a study of blood T cell repertoires in COVID-19. Profiled with immunoSEQ multiplex PCR; TCRdb holds only in-frame clones, not every one. The top ten hold 4.3% of the sample, which has a few hundred thousand clones, around 81% seen once. The sample comprised PBMCs or T cells enriched from blood (not recorded which). These receptors were collected from a man aged 25 to 40 with acute COVID-19.

V is TRBV15 and J is TRBJ1-2, with D unclear. The length of the CDR3 is 11 residues. The germline V gene has CDR1 LNHNV and CDR2 YYDKDF (reference sequence). Trimming shortened V by 3 bases and J by 6 bases, and 5 bases separated the two germline ends. The CDR3 protein is CATSRGDGYTF. The CDR3 bases are TGTGCCACCAGCAGGGGAGATGGCTACACCTTC.

The chain couples TRBV27 to TRBJ1-1; D unclear. The CDR3 sequence is 13 residues long. V dropped 6 bases and J dropped 6 bases, with 14 bases sitting between them. The V gene's germline CDR1 is MNHEY and CDR2 SMNVEV (reference sequence). The CDR3 reads CASRVGDFAEAFF. CDR3 in DNA: TGTGCCAGCAGGGTGGGAGATTTCGCTGAAGCTTTCTTT.

The chain recombines TRBV28 with TRBJ1-2; a possible D gene is TRBD1 (5 bases). The CDR3 is made up of 15 amino acids. Trimming cost V 4 bases and J 0 bases, with 12 bases left between them. In germline, CDR1 is MDHEN, CDR2 SYDVKM. The CDR3 reads CASSSLGGSNYGYTF. The CDR3 bases are TGTGCCAGCAGTTCGTTGGGGGGTTCTAACTATGGCTACACCTTC.

The chain employs TRBV5-1 and TRBJ1-1, with 8 bases lining up with TRBD1. V trimming: 6 bases; J trimming: 1 base; junction bases outside the gene matches: 2. CDR1 is SGHRS and CDR2 is YFSETQ in the germline V gene. This CDR3 spans 13 amino acids. The CDR3 spells CASKGQANTEAFF. The CDR3 DNA reads as TGCGCCAGCAAGGGACAGGCGAACACTGAAGCTTTCTTT.

The J gene is TRBJ1-2, the V gene TRBV29-1; D is uncertain. This CDR3 contains 14 residues. Germline CDR1 and CDR2: SQVTM and ANQGSEA. V lost 0 bases and J 2 bases, leaving 10 bases between the germline ends. CDR3 bases: TGCAGCGTTGAAGAACAGTTCAGAAACTATGGCTACACCTTC. Translated, it gives CSVEEQFRNYGYTF.

The chain is built from TRBV6-5 and TRBJ1-5; TRBD1 is a possible D gene (6 bases). CDR3 length equals 15 residues. The germline gives CDR1 MNHEY, CDR2 SVGAGI. V lost 4 bases, J lost 4 bases, and 14 bases lay in between. This CDR3 reads CASSLDSGKNQPQHF. As DNA, the CDR3 is TGTGCCAGCAGTTTGGACAGTGGGAAAAATCAGCCCCAGCATTTT.

The chain is built from TRBV7-9 and TRBJ1-2, with D possibly matching TRBD1 (5 bases). Germline V gene sequence: CDR1 SEHNR, CDR2 FQNEAQ (reference sequence). The CDR3 is made up of 15 amino acids. V was cut by 2 bases and J by 7 bases, with 17 bases left in between. The CDR3 DNA reads TGTGCCAGCAGCTTACACCATGACAGCTCCATTGGCTACACCTTC. Translated, it gives CASSLHHDSSIGYTF.

The rearrangement joins TRBV2 to TRBJ2-1; D is ambiguous. CDR1 is SNHLY and CDR2 is FYNNEI in the germline V gene. V was cut by 9 bases and J by 1 base, with 4 bases left in between. This CDR3 is built from 11 residues. Here the CDR3 DNA reads TGTGCCAGTAATTCCTACAATGAGCAGTTCTTC. Protein sequence: CASNSYNEQFF.

This rearrangement joins TRBV19 to TRBJ1-6; D unresolved. Trimming removed 3 bases from V and 6 bases from J, with 15 bases in between. Germline V gives CDR1 LNHDA, CDR2 SQIVND (reference sequence). The CDR3 has 16 amino acids. CDR3 coding DNA: TGTGCCAGTAGTATTTTCCGGACGGAGGTTAATTCACCCCTCCACTTT. Translating gives CASSIFRTEVNSPLHF.

V is TRBV19 and J is TRBJ1-4, with 12 positions matching TRBD1. J lost 7 bases, V lost 5 bases, and 2 bases had no gene match. There are 14 residues in the CDR3. Germline loops: CDR1 LNHDA, CDR2 SQIVND (reference sequence). The CDR3 DNA reads TGTGCCAGTAGTCAGGGACAGGGGGCTGAAAAACTGTTTTTT. Translation: CASSQGQGAEKLFF.

In the case of this clone: Other nucleotide sequences from this sample produce the same CDR3. The chain is built from TRBV19 and TRBJ1-2; 9 nucleotides agree with TRBD1. The germline CDR1 and CDR2 sequences are LNHDA and SQIVND (reference sequence). J gave up 5 bases and V 5 bases, and 6 bases lay outside the gene matches. The CDR3 has 14 amino acids. CDR3 loop: CASSQQGANYGYTF. In DNA, the CDR3 is TGTGCCAGTAGTCAACAGGGGGCGAATTATGGCTACACCTTC.

The chain recombines TRBV30 with TRBJ2-5; TRBD2 matches 9 bases. Germline CDR1 GTSNPN, CDR2 SVGIG (reference sequence). The CDR3 totals 15 residues. After removal of 1 base from V and 1 base from J, the junction contained 4 bases not matched to a gene. The CDR3 coding sequence is TGTGCCTGGAGTGGGGGCGGGGGGGCCCAAGAGACCCAGTACTTC. Protein: CAWSGGGGAQETQYF.

This rearrangement joins TRBV5-1 to TRBJ2-3; 14 bases agree with TRBD2. This CDR3 has 16 amino acids. Trimming cost V 5 bases and J 2 bases; bases outside gene matches: 4. Germline V gene sequence: CDR1 SGHRS, CDR2 YFSETQ. CDR3 loop: CASRGLAGGHTDTQYF. DNA for the CDR3: TGCGCCAGCAGAGGACTAGCGGGGGGCCACACAGATACGCAGTATTTT.

For the CDR3, the DNA is TGCGCCAGCAGCCCGGGATCCTCTAGGGCCTATAATTCACCCCTCCACTTT. Its translation: CASSPGSSRAYNSPLHF. The chain joins TRBV5-1 to TRBJ1-6, with D unclear. This CDR3 has 17 amino acids. Deletions cut 4 bases from V and 2 bases from J, with 16 bases between. Germline V gene sequence: CDR1 SGHRS, CDR2 YFSETQ.